Each of the 6 T cell receptor beta chains below was sequenced from the same sample in a study of blood T cell repertoires in COVID-19. Profiling relied on immunoSEQ multiplex PCR, and the TCRdb table lists in-frame clones only, not all of them. The sample carries around 220,000 clones, about 86% recorded once. Sequenced: peripheral blood. The receptors shown here come from a woman aged 45-65 years with COVID-19, enrolled during active disease.

The chain employs TRBV24-1 and TRBJ2-1; possibly TRBD1 for D (6 bases). V lost 2 bases to trimming and J lost 9 bases, with 10 bases between them. The CDR3 extends over 13 amino acids. Per germline, CDR1 KGHDR and CDR2 SFDVKD. The chain's CDR3 is CATSDSGAGEQFF. DNA for the CDR3: TGTGCCACCAGTGATTCAGGGGCGGGTGAGCAGTTCTTC.

The chain joins TRBV19 to TRBJ2-1, with 7 bases lining up with TRBD2. V shed 8 bases, J shed 12 bases, and the junction held 16 bases outside the gene matches. The CDR3 runs to 14 residues. CDR1 and CDR2 (germline): LNHDA, SQIVND (reference sequence). The CDR3 sequence: CASRGEGRLFAQFF. Written as DNA, the CDR3 is TGTGCCAGTCGGGGGGAGGGCCGCCTTTTTGCGCAGTTCTTC.

This clone was observed a few times. This chain joins TRBV28 and TRBJ1-5; TRBD1 matches 9 bases. The germline CDR1 and CDR2 sequences are MDHEN and SYDVKM. CDR3 length: 14 amino acids. The J segment lost 7 bases and the V segment lost 6 bases, leaving 7 bases of the junction unmatched. In DNA form, the CDR3 reads TGTGCCAGCAGCAAAGGACAGGGGTACCAGCCCCAGCATTTT. Its protein is CASSKGQGYQPQHF.

A single count supports this clone. The gene calls are TRBV6-5 and TRBJ1-1, with D uncertain. This CDR3 is 16 amino acids long. Per the germline V gene, CDR1 is MNHEY and CDR2 is SVGAGI. Trimming removed 2 bases from V and 0 bases from J, with 13 bases in between. CDR3 in amino acids: CASSYGPRSLNTEAFF. The CDR3 DNA reads TGTGCCAGCAGTTACGGCCCTAGGAGTTTGAACACTGAAGCTTTCTTT.

This chain connects TRBV27 to TRBJ1-5, with unresolved D. Germline lookup yields CDR1 MNHEY and CDR2 SMNVEV (reference sequence). The CDR3 extends over 14 amino acids. V lost 2 bases to trimming and J lost 5 bases, with 10 bases between them. CDR3 sequence (DNA): TGTGCCAGCAGTTTAGTTCGGGATGATCAGCCCCAGCATTTT. Its translation is CASSLVRDDQPQHF.

This sequence joins TRBV7-2 and TRBJ1-5, with a tentative D call TRBD1 (5 bases). CDR1 and CDR2 (germline): SGHTA, FQGNSA. The CDR3 length is 15 residues. Trimming pared 6 bases from V and 0 bases from J, leaving 12 bases between. The CDR3 region is CASRPDRNSNQPQHF. CDR3 DNA sequence: TGTGCCAGCAGACCCGACAGAAATAGCAATCAGCCCCAGCATTTT.